This entry is about one TCR beta chain. The method was immunoSEQ multiplex PCR; TCRdb's version includes in-frame clones alone and lacks a portion of them. The table includes some 38,000 clones, around four fifths detected once. The sample belongs to a study of blood T cell repertoires in COVID-19. The overall study: PBMCs, B-cell-depleted T cells, or T cells were the source of the cDNA or gDNA that made up the material.

Sequencing input: peripheral blood. This receptor was obtained from a man aged 45-65 years with active COVID-19.

CDR3 nucleotide sequence: TGTGCCAGTAGGGAGTATACCGGGGAGCTGTTTTTT. Translating gives CASREYTGELFF. The V gene is TRBV19, the J gene TRBJ2-2; D not resolved. V gave up 6 bases and J gave up 5 bases, with 7 bases separating them. The CDR3 sequence is 12 residues long. CDR1 is LNHDA, CDR2 SQIVND, per germline (reference sequence).